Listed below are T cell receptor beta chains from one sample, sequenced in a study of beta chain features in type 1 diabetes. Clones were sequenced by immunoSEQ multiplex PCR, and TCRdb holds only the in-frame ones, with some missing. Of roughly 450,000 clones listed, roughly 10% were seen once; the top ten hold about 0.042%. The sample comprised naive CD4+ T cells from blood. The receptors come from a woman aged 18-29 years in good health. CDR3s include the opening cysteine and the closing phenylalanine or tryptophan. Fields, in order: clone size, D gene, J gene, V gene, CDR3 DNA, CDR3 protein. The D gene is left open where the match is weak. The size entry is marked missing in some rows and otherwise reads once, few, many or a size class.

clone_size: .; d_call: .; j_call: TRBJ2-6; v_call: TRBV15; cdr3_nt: TGTGCCGCAAGAAACAGGGCTGGGGCCAACGTCCTGACTTTC; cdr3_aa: CAARNRAGANVLTF
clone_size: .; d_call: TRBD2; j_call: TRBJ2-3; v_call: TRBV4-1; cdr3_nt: TGCGCCAGCACCCTTAGCGGGAGCACAGATACGCAGTATTTT; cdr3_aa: CASTLSGSTDTQYF
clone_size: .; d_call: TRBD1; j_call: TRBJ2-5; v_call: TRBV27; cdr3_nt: TGTGCCACCCGACAGGGGCATGAGGAGACCCAGTACTTC; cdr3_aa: CATRQGHEETQYF
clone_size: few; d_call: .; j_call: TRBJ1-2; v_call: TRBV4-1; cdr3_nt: TGCGCCAGCAGCCAAGATGCGGGACTGGTCTCTAACTATGGCTACACCTTC; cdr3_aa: CASSQDAGLVSNYGYTF
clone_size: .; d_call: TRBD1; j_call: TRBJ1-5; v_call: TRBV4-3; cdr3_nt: TGCGCCAGCAGCCAAACAACAGGGGACCAGCCCCAGCATTTT; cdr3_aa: CASSQTTGDQPQHF
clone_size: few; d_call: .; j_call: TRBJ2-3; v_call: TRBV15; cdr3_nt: TGTGCCACCAGCAGAGATCTAGATACGCAGTATTTT; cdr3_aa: CATSRDLDTQYF
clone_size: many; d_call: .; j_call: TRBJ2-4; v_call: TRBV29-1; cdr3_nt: TGCAGCGTTGAAGACCCCGCGTCCAAAAACATTCAGTACTTC; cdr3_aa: CSVEDPASKNIQYF
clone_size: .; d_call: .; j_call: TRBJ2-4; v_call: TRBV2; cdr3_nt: TGTGCCAGCAGGGACAGAAACATTCAGTACTTC; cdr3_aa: CASRDRNIQYF
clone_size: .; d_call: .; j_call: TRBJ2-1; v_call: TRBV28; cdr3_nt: TGTGCCAGCAGTTTACAGAAGAGCTCCTACAATGAGCAGTTCTTC; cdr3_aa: CASSLQKSSYNEQFF
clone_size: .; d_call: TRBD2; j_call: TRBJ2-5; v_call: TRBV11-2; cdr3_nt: TGTGCCAGCAGCCGGGCGGGAGCCCAAGAGACCCAGTACTTC; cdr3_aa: CASSRAGAQETQYF
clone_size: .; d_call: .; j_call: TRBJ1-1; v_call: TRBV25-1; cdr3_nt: TGTGCCAGCAGGGGAGTCTATAACACTGAAGCTTTCTTT; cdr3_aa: CASRGVYNTEAFF
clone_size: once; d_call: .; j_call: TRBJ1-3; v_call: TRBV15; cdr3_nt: TGTGCCACCAGCAGAGACCCCACCTCTGGAAACACCATATATTTT; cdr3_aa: CATSRDPTSGNTIYF
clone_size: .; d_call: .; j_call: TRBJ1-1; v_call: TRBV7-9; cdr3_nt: TGTGCCAGCAGCTTAGGAAGGGGAGGGCTCCCTGAAGCTTTCTTT; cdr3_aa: CASSLGRGGLPEAFF
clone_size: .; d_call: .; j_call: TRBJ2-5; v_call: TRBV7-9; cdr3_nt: TGTGCCAGCAGCTTAAGTCAGGGGAGGGCGGAGACCCAGTACTTC; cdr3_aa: CASSLSQGRAETQYF
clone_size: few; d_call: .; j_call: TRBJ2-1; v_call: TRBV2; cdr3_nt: TGTGCCAGCAGTTCCGAGGGGGAGCAGTTCTTC; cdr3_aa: CASSSEGEQFF